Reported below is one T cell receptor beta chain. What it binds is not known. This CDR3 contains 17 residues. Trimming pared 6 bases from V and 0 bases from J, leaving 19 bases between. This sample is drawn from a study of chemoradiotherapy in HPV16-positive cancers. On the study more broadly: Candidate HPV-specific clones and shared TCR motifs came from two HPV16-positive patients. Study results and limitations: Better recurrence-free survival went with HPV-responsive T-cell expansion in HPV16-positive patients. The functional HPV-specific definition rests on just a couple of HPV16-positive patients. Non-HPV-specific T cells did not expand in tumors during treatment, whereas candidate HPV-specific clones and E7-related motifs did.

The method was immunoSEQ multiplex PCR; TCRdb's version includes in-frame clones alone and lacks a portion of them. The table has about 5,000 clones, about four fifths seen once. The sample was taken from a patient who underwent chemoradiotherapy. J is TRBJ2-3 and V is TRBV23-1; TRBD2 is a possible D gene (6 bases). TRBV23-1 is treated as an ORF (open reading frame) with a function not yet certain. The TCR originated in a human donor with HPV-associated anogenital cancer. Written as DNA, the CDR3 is TGCGCCAGCAGCCCAAGACTAGAGAAGCCTAGCACAGATACGCAGTATTTT. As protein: CASSPRLEKPSTDTQYF.